One and the same sample provided the 19 T cell receptor beta chains below, sequenced in a study of regulatory T cells in long-lasting Graves disease. To make TCR beta libraries, researchers used iRepertoire HTBI primers and Arm-PCR of CDR3 regions. A single record per CDR3 protein comes from TCRdb applying MiXCR to the multiplex PCR reads. The table lists 390,000 or so distinct CDR3 sequences, about 11% of them singletons. Time point here: newly diagnosed GD, antithyroid drugs for less than 3 months. From RNA extracted from PBMCs, the TCR library was made. This sample also belongs to another study, concerning T cells in Graves' hyperthyroidism and ophthalmopathy.

This material consisted of peripheral blood mononuclear cells (PBMCs), taken at new diagnosis, from a patient treated with antithyroid drugs. The origin of the receptors is a woman aged 18-29 years with Graves disease.

As DNA, the CDR3 is TGTGCCATCAACAGGGAGACTCAAGAGACCCAGTACTTC. Encoded protein: CAINRETQETQYF. The genes are TRBV10-3 and TRBJ2-5; the D gene is possibly TRBD1 (6 bases). The V and J ends lost 7 bases and 2 bases respectively, with 11 bases between them. Germline lookup yields CDR1 ENHRY and CDR2 SYGVKD. The CDR3 spans 13 residues.

At least ten counts were recorded for this clonotype. The chain is built from TRBV3-1 and TRBJ2-5; 9 positions agree with TRBD2. Trimming took 3 bases from V and 3 from J; bases not matched to a gene: 8. Germline V gives CDR1 LGHDT, CDR2 YNNKEL (reference sequence). The CDR3 loop spans 16 amino acids. The CDR3 bases are TGTGCCAGCAGCCATGGCGGGAGGGCCGTCGAAGAGACCCAGTACTTC. Protein product: CASSHGGRAVEETQYF.

This rearrangement joins TRBV5-4 to TRBJ1-5; D unclear. Deletions cut 4 bases from V and 0 bases from J, with 26 bases between. This CDR3 has 20 residues. From germline, CDR1 is SGHNT and CDR2 YYREEE (reference sequence). The CDR3 spells CASSAGPSMNGKYSNQPQHF. The CDR3 nucleotides are TGTGCCAGCAGCGCAGGACCCTCGATGAACGGAAAGTATAGCAATCAGCCCCAGCATTTT.

This clonotype was recorded a few times. The V gene is TRBV5-1, the J gene TRBJ2-3, with a weak D call TRBD2 (5 bases). The CDR3 contains 15 residues. V lost 0 bases to trimming and J lost 4 bases, with 12 bases between them. Germline CDR1 SGHRS, CDR2 YFSETQ. CDR3: CASSLVGDAPDTQYF. CDR3 bases: TGCGCCAGCAGCTTGGTCGGGGATGCCCCAGATACGCAGTATTTT.

This clonotype has at least ten counts. The chain employs TRBV27 and TRBJ2-5; either TRBD1 or TRBD2 may supply D (5 bases each). Deletions cut 4 bases from V and 3 bases from J, with 18 bases between. In germline, CDR1 is MNHEY, CDR2 SMNVEV (reference sequence). This CDR3 comprises 16 residues. The CDR3: CASSSPRDGEKETQYF. Here the CDR3 DNA reads TGTGCCAGCAGTTCCCCCCGGGACGGAGAAAAAGAGACCCAGTACTTC.

The rearrangement joins TRBV28 to TRBJ1-1; weak D call: TRBD1 (5 bases). CDR3 length: 19 residues. The germline V and J ends were trimmed by 2 bases and 0 bases, with 22 bases remaining between them. Germline V gene data show CDR1 as MDHEN and CDR2 as SYDVKM. DNA for the CDR3: TGTGCCAGCAGTTTAGGGGCCCCGTTCATACAGATTTTGAACACTGAAGCTTTCTTT. Translation gives CASSLGAPFIQILNTEAFF.

This clonotype was observed at least ten times. V is TRBV6-4 and J is TRBJ1-1; D unresolved. CDR3 length: 13 amino acids. Looked up from germline, CDR1 is MRHNA and CDR2 is SNTAGT. V lost 3 bases, J lost 1 base, and 6 bases lay in between. CDR3 nucleotide sequence: TGTGCCAGCAGTGATGGCCAGAACACTGAAGCTTTCTTT. As protein: CASSDGQNTEAFF.

This clonotype came up many times. This chain joins TRBV7-2 and TRBJ1-2; D not certain. Germline lookup yields CDR1 SGHTA and CDR2 FQGNSA. Trimming took off 3 bases at V and 0 bases at J, with 8 bases between the two ends. The CDR3 contains 14 residues. The CDR3 region has the DNA TGTGCCAGCAGCTTGCCAGCGTCTAACTATGGCTACACCTTC. This encodes CASSLPASNYGYTF.

This clonotype occurred a few times. The V gene is TRBV6-1, the J gene TRBJ2-7; D may be TRBD1 (6 bases). Trimming removed 5 bases from V and 3 bases from J, with 11 bases in between. The CDR3 is 13 amino acids. Germline-derived CDR1 and CDR2 are MNHNS and SASEGT. For the CDR3, the DNA is TGTGCCAGCAGTAATACAGGGTTCTACGAGCAGTACTTC. Translating gives CASSNTGFYEQYF.

The chain uses TRBV11-3 and TRBJ2-2, with D possibly TRBD2 on 7 matching bases. Germline-derived CDR1 and CDR2 are SGHNT and YENEEA. Trimming took off 8 bases at V and 7 bases at J, with 14 bases between the two ends. CDR3 length equals 13 residues. The CDR3 sequence is CASEKGGDGELFF. CDR3 DNA: TGTGCCAGCGAGAAGGGGGGGGACGGGGAGCTGTTTTTT.

This clonotype was found many times. For the CDR3, the DNA is TGCAGTGCTAGACCTAGCGGACAGATCCAAGAGACCCAGTACTTC. It yields the protein CSARPSGQIQETQYF. The chain uses TRBV20-1 and TRBJ2-5; D might be TRBD2 (7 bases). Germline CDR1 reads DFQATT; CDR2 reads SNEGSKA (reference sequence). V lost 2 bases, J lost 1 base, and 14 bases lay in between. This CDR3 region has 15 residues.

The chain combines TRBV14 with TRBJ1-2; D is perhaps TRBD1 (5 bases). CDR1 is SGHDN, CDR2 FVKESK, per germline. The CDR3 extends over 14 amino acids. V lost 2 bases to trimming and J lost 3 bases, with 10 bases between them. The CDR3: CASSQSGDDYGYTF. In DNA form, the CDR3 reads TGTGCCAGCAGCCAATCCGGGGACGACTATGGCTACACCTTC.

This clonotype came up a few times. The rearrangement links TRBV5-1 to TRBJ2-3; either TRBD1 or TRBD2 may supply D (6 bases each). This CDR3 spans 15 amino acids. Germline CDR1 SGHRS, CDR2 YFSETQ. V was clipped by 0 bases and J by 4 bases, with 12 bases between them. Here the CDR3 DNA reads TGCGCCAGCAGCTTGGCTCGGGGGCGGCCAGATACGCAGTATTTT. Protein product: CASSLARGRPDTQYF.

This clonotype was found a few times. The genes are TRBV9 and TRBJ2-1; D is perhaps TRBD2 (6 bases). With 0 bases removed from V and 5 bases from J, the gap between germline ends came to 27 bases. CDR3 length: 20 residues. Germline lookup yields CDR1 SGDLS and CDR2 YYNGEE. CDR3 nucleotides: TGTGCCAGCAGCGTAGCCCTGTTCTGGGGGGACTCGACGACAAACAATGAGCAGTTCTTC. The encoded protein is CASSVALFWGDSTTNNEQFF.

This clonotype was counted ten times or more. This chain joins TRBV6-2 or TRBV6-3 and TRBJ2-1, with 7 bases that match TRBD2. The junction had 20 bases not matched to a gene; V was cut back by 6 bases and J by 15 bases. The V gene's germline CDR1 is MNHEY and CDR2 SVGEGT. The CDR3 consists of 15 residues. The CDR3 DNA sequence: TGTGCCAGCAGCTACCCTCTACGGGGGAGGGCCTTTTGGTTCTTC. It codes for CASSYPLRGRAFWFF.

This chain connects TRBV28 to TRBJ2-1; 11 bases map to TRBD2. CDR3 length: 16 residues. The germline CDR1 and CDR2 sequences are MDHEN and SYDVKM. Trimming removed 7 bases from V and 2 bases from J; junction bases left unmatched: 7. CDR3 nucleotide sequence: TGTGCCAGCACCCTGACTAGCGGGAATACCTACAATGAGCAGTTCTTC. Protein sequence: CASTLTSGNTYNEQFF.

This clonotype was observed at least ten times. The chain combines TRBV2 with TRBJ1-3, with a possible D match to TRBD1 (5 bases). V lost 10 bases, J lost 0 bases, and 13 bases lay in between. Germline V CDR1 and CDR2: SNHLY, FYNNEI. The CDR3 runs 14 residues. CDR3 bases: TGTGCCAACGGATCAGGGACCTCTGGAAACACCATATATTTT. It yields the protein CANGSGTSGNTIYF.

The CDR3 here is CATHGPNNQPQHF. The CDR3 bases are TGTGCCACCCACGGACCCAACAATCAGCCCCAGCATTTT. The chain couples TRBV15 to TRBJ1-5; D uncertain. The CDR3 consists of 13 residues. The V gene lost 8 bases and the J gene lost 3 bases, with 11 bases spanning the gap. Germline V gene lookup returns CDR1 LNHNV and CDR2 YYDKDF (reference sequence). Using reference TRBV15 and TRBJ1-5 for the parts outside the CDR3, the full variable domain is DAMVIQNPRYQVTQFGKPVTLSCSQTLNHNVMYWYQQKSSQAPKLLFHYYDKDFNNEADTPDNFQSRRPNTSFCFLDIRSPGLGDTAMYLCATHGPNNQPQHFGDGTRLSIL.

This clonotype appeared many times. The chain has TRBV5-4 and TRBJ1-2; D unresolved. The CDR3 covers 15 residues. Per the germline V gene, CDR1 is SGHNT and CDR2 is YYREEE (reference sequence). The V end was cut by 0 bases, the J end by 2 bases, with 11 bases between. CDR3 amino acids: CASSLVTATNYGYTF. CDR3 DNA sequence: TGTGCCAGCAGCTTGGTTACGGCCACCAACTATGGCTACACCTTC.